A selection of T cell receptor beta chains follows, all from one sample in a study of cytomegalovirus exposure and HLA in healthy donors. This table comes from immunoSEQ multiplex PCR, and its TCRdb copy is limited to in-frame clones, with some not included. In total, the table holds about 110,000 clones. Source material: PBMCs. These receptors originate from a man aged 25 to 40 in good health and CMV-seronegative. CDR3s include the opening cysteine and the closing phenylalanine or tryptophan. A D gene is named only where the DNA matches it firmly.

length: 16
D: NA
J: TRBJ1-3
V: TRBV6-6
CDR3: CASNLYARESGNTIYF
DNA: TGTGCCAGCAATCTTTACGCGAGGGAATCTGGAAACACCATATATTTT

length: 15
D: TRBD1
J: TRBJ2-7
V: TRBV5-4
CDR3: CASSLGTGGSYEQYF
DNA: TGTGCCAGCAGCTTGGGGACAGGGGGCTCCTACGAGCAGTACTTC

length: 13
D: NA
J: TRBJ2-1
V: TRBV27
CDR3: CASSFTVGGEQFF
DNA: TGTGCCAGCAGTTTCACCGTCGGTGGTGAGCAGTTCTTC

length: 16
D: TRBD2
J: TRBJ2-7
V: TRBV5-1
CDR3: CASSRLAGGNYYEQYF
DNA: TGCGCCAGCAGCCGACTAGCGGGGGGCAATTACTACGAGCAGTACTTC

length: 14
D: NA
J: TRBJ2-3
V: TRBV2
CDR3: CASSKEGGGDTQYF
DNA: TGTGCCAGCTCGAAGGAGGGGGGGGGAGATACGCAGTATTTT

length: 16
D: NA
J: TRBJ2-5
V: TRBV18
CDR3: CASSPQGGIWQETQYF
DNA: TGTGCCAGCTCACCCCAAGGCGGAATCTGGCAAGAGACCCAGTACTTC

length: 15
D: NA
J: TRBJ2-7
V: TRBV4-1
CDR3: CASSQSGTGNFEQYF
DNA: TGCGCCAGCAGCCAGTCCGGAACAGGGAATTTCGAGCAGTACTTC

length: 15
D: TRBD1
J: TRBJ2-7
V: TRBV19
CDR3: CASSSSDRGGYEQYF
DNA: TGTGCCAGTAGTTCGTCGGACAGGGGAGGCTACGAGCAGTACTTC

length: 15
D: TRBD2
J: TRBJ2-3
V: TRBV15
CDR3: CATARRAGVADTQYF
DNA: TGTGCCACCGCCCGAAGGGCGGGGGTGGCAGATACGCAGTATTTT

length: 16
D: NA
J: TRBJ1-1
V: TRBV19
CDR3: CASSPWTDTMNTEAFF
DNA: TGTGCCAGTAGTCCCTGGACAGATACTATGAACACTGAAGCTTTCTTT

length: 12
D: NA
J: TRBJ1-4
V: TRBV18
CDR3: CASSPDGVALFF
DNA: TGTGCCAGCTCACCCGACGGAGTGGCGCTGTTTTTT

length: 15
D: TRBD1
J: TRBJ1-4
V: TRBV28
CDR3: CASSSLGQKNEKLFF
DNA: TGTGCCAGCAGTTCGTTGGGACAGAAGAATGAAAAACTGTTTTTT

length: 15
D: TRBD1
J: TRBJ1-5
V: TRBV5-1
CDR3: CASSFGQGEYQPQHF
DNA: TGCGCCAGCAGCTTCGGACAGGGTGAATATCAGCCCCAGCATTTT

length: 14
D: NA
J: TRBJ2-7
V: TRBV19
CDR3: CASSSAFRGYEQYF
DNA: TGTGCCAGTAGTAGCGCCTTTAGAGGCTACGAGCAGTACTTC

length: 14
D: TRBD1
J: TRBJ2-3
V: TRBV2
CDR3: CASRGQGRADTQYF
DNA: TGTGCCAGCCGGGGACAGGGGAGGGCAGATACGCAGTATTTT

length: 14
D: NA
J: TRBJ1-1
V: TRBV5-1
CDR3: CASSPRRPRVEAFF
DNA: TGCGCCAGCAGCCCACGACGGCCCCGGGTTGAAGCTTTCTTT

length: 15
D: TRBD1
J: TRBJ1-2
V: TRBV18
CDR3: CASSPGTGDLNGYTF
DNA: TGTGCCAGCTCACCAGGGACAGGGGACTTAAATGGCTACACCTTC

length: 15
D: NA
J: TRBJ1-2
V: TRBV7-2
CDR3: CASSFPLGGVEGYTF
DNA: TGTGCCAGCAGCTTCCCCCTCGGGGGGGTGGAGGGCTACACCTTC

length: 12
D: NA
J: TRBJ2-7
V: TRBV7-6
CDR3: CASGPSSYEQYF
DNA: TGTGCCAGCGGGCCAAGCTCATACGAGCAGTACTTC